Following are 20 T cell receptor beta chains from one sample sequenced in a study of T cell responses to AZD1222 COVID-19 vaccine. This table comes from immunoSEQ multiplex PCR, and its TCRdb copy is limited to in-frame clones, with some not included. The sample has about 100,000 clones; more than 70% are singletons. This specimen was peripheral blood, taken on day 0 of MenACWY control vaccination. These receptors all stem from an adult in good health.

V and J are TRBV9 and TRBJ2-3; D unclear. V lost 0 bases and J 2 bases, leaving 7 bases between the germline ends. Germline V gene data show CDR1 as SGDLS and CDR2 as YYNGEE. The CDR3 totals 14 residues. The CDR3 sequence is CASSVGLTTDTQYF. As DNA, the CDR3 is TGTGCCAGCAGCGTAGGACTTACCACAGATACGCAGTATTTT. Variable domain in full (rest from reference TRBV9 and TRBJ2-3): DSGVTQTPKHLITATGQRVTLRCSPRSGDLSVYWYQQSLDQGLQFLIQYYNGEERAKGNILERFSAQQFPDLHSELNLSSLELGDSALYFCASSVGLTTDTQYFGPGTRLTVL.

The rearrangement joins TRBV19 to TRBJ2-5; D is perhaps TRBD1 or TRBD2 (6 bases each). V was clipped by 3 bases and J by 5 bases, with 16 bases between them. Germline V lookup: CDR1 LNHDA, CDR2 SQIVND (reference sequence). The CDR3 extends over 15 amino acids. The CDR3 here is CASSMGGSRTETQYF. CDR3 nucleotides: TGTGCCAGTAGTATGGGGGGCTCGAGGACCGAGACCCAGTACTTC. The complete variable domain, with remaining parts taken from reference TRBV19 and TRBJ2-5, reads DGGITQSPKYLFRKEGQNVTLSCEQNLNHDAMYWYRQDPGQGLRLIYYSQIVNDFQKGDIAEGYSVSREKKESFPLTVTSAQKNPTAFYLCASSMGGSRTETQYFGPGTRLLVL.

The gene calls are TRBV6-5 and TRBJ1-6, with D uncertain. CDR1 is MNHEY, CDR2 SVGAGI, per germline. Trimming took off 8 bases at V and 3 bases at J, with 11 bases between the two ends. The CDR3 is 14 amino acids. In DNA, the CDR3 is TGTGCCAGCCGCCGGGCCAGCTATAATTCACCCCTCCACTTT. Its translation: CASRRASYNSPLHF.

The CDR3 region is CASSPGLSNQPQHF. The CDR3, as DNA: TGTGCCAGCAGCCCGGGTCTAAGCAATCAGCCCCAGCATTTT. J is TRBJ1-5 and V is TRBV9, with unresolved D. In germline, CDR1 is SGDLS, CDR2 YYNGEE. Trimming took 4 bases from V and 1 from J, leaving 9 bases between them. The CDR3 runs 14 residues.

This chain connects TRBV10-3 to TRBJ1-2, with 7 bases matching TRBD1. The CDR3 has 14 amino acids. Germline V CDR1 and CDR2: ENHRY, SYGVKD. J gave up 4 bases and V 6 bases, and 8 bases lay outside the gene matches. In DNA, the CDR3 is TGTGCCATCAGACCTGACAGGGTAGCCTATGGCTACACCTTC. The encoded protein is CAIRPDRVAYGYTF.

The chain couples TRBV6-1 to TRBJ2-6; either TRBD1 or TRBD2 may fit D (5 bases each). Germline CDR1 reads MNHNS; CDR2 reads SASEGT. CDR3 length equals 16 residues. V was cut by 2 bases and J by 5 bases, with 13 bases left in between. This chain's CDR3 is CASSEKRGSWANVLTF. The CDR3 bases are TGTGCCAGCAGTGAAAAGAGGGGTTCCTGGGCCAACGTCCTGACTTTC.

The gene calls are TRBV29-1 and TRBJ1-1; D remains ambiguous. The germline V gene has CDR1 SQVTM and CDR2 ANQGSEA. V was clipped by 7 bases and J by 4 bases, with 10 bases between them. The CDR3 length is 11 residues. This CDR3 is CSGNEGTEAFF. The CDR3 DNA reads TGCAGCGGGAATGAAGGCACTGAAGCTTTCTTT.

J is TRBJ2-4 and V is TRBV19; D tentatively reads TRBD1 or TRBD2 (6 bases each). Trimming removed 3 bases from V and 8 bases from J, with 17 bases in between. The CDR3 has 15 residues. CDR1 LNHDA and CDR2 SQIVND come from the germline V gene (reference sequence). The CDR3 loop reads CASSIAGGGQDIQYF. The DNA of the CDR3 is TGTGCCAGTAGTATTGCCGGAGGGGGGCAGGACATTCAGTACTTC.

This CDR3 reads CAISESGQRRNQPQHF. The CDR3, as DNA: TGTGCCATCAGTGAGTCCGGACAAAGACGCAATCAGCCCCAGCATTTT. The genes are TRBV10-3 and TRBJ1-5, with a tentative D call TRBD1 (5 bases). Germline V gives CDR1 ENHRY, CDR2 SYGVKD. The V gene lost 0 bases and the J gene lost 2 bases, with 11 bases spanning the gap. The CDR3 sequence is 16 residues long.

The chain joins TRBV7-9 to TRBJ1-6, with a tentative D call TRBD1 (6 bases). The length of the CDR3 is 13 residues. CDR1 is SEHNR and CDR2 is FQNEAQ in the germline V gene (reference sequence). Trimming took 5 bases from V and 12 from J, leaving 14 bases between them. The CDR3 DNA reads TGTGCCAGCAGCGCGGACAGTTCCGAACCCCTCCACTTT. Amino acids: CASSADSSEPLHF.

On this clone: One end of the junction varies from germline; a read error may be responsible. DNA for the CDR3: TGTGCCAGCAACCAAAGGGAGCTCTATGGCTACACCTTC. This sequence encodes CASNQRELYGYTF. The V call is TRBV3-1 (or the pseudogene TRBV3-2), the J call TRBJ1-2; the D is unclear. The CDR3 runs 13 residues. CDR1 and CDR2 from the germline V gene are LGHDT and YNNKEL (reference sequence).

The CDR3 is CASSPGQPNSPLHF. The CDR3 nucleotides read TGTGCCAGCTCACCAGGGCAGCCGAATTCACCCCTCCACTTT. The V call is TRBV18, the J call TRBJ1-6, with D unresolved. Germline V gene sequence: CDR1 KGHSH, CDR2 LQKENI. This CDR3 contains 14 residues. The V gene lost 2 bases and the J gene lost 7 bases, with 9 bases spanning the gap.

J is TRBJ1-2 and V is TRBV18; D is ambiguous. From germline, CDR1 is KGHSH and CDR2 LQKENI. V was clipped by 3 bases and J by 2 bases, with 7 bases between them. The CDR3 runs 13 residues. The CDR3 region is CASSPAENYGYTF. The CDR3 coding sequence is TGTGCCAGCTCACCCGCAGAGAACTATGGCTACACCTTC.

DNA for the CDR3: TGTGCCAGCAGTTACTCAAATACAGGGACCTATGGCTACACCTTC. Amino acid sequence: CASSYSNTGTYGYTF. This rearrangement joins TRBV6-5 to TRBJ1-2; D may be TRBD1 (6 bases). Trimming removed 0 bases at V and 4 bases at J, with 12 bases between. The CDR3 spans 15 residues. Germline CDR1 and CDR2: MNHEY and SVGAGI.

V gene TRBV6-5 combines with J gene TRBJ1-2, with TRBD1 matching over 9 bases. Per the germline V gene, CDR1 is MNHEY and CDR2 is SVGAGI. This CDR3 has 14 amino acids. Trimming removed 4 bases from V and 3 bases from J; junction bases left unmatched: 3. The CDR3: CASSSGQGDYGYTF. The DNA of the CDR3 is TGTGCCAGCAGTTCGGGACAGGGCGACTATGGCTACACCTTC.

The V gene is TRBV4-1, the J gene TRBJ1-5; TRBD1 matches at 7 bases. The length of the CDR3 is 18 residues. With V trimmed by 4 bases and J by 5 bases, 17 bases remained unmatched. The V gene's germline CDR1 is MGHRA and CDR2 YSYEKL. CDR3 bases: TGCGCCAGCAGCCCCCATTACACCCAGGGGGTGGGGGATCAGCCCCAGCATTTT. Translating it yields CASSPHYTQGVGDQPQHF.

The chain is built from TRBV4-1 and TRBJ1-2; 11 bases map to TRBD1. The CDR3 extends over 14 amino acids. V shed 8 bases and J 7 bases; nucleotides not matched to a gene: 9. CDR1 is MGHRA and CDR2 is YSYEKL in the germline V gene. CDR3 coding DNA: TGCGCCAGCTCCGGACAGGGGGCGGCGGGTGGCTACACCTTC. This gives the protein CASSGQGAAGGYTF.

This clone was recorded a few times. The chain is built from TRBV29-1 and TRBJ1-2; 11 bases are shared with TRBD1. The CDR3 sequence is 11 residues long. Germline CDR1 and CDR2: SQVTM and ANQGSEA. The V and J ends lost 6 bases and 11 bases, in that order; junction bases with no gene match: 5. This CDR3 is CSVGTGGGYTF. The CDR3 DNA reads TGCAGCGTGGGGACAGGGGGTGGATACACCTTC. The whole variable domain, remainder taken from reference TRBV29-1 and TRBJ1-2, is SAVISQKPSRDICQRGTSLTIQCQVDSQVTMMFWYRQQPGQSLTLIATANQGSEATYESGFVIDKFPISRPNLTFSTLTVSNMSPEDSSIYLCSVGTGGGYTFGSGTRLTVV.

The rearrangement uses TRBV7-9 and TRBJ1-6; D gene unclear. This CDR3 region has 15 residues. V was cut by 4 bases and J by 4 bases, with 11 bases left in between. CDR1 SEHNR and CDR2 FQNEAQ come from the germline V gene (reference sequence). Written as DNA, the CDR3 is TGTGCCAGCAGCTCCTCGAGGGTTTATAATTCACCCCTCCACTTT. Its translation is CASSSSRVYNSPLHF.

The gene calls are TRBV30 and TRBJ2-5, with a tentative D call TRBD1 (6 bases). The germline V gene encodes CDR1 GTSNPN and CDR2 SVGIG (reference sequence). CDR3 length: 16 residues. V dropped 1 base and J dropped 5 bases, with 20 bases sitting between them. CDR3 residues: CAWSDPDRPLGETQYF. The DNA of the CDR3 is TGTGCCTGGAGTGACCCAGACAGGCCCTTGGGGGAGACCCAGTACTTC.